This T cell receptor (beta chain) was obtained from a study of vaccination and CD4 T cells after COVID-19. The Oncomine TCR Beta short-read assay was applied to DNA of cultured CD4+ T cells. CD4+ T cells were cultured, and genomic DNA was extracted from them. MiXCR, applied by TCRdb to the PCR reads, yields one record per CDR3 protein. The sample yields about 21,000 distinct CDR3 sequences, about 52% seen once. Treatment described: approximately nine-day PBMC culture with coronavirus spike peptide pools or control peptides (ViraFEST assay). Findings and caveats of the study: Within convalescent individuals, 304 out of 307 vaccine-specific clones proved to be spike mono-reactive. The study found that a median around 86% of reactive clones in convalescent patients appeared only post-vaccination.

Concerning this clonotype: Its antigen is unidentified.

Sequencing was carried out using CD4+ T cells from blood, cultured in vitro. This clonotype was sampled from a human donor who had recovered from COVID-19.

CDR3 sequence reads: CASTAGGVPVPDTQYF. The CDR3 nucleotides read TGTGCATCTACCGCGGGGGGGGTTCCAGTCCCAGATACGCAGTATTTT. The chain has TRBV19 and TRBJ2-3, with 9 bases identical to TRBD2. This CDR3 contains 16 residues. CDR1 LNHDA and CDR2 SQIVND come from the germline V gene (reference sequence).